These 28 T cell receptor beta chains share one sample of origin, sequenced in a study of blood T cell repertoires in COVID-19. TCRdb keeps only in-frame clones here, not all; method: immunoSEQ multiplex PCR. Of about 380,000 clones listed, around 84% are singletons. Sequencing input: peripheral blood. Receptors were obtained from a woman younger than 30 with acute or convalescent COVID-19.

Only one count was recorded for this clone. The CDR3 nucleotides are TGTGCCAGCACCCTATCGACAGTGAACACTGAAGCTTTCTTT. Translation: CASTLSTVNTEAFF. The V and J genes are TRBV21-1 and TRBJ1-1; the DNA was not compared with TRBD1, the D call given in the table. TRBV21-1 is termed a pseudogene. This CDR3 region has 14 residues.

The chain carries TRBV11-2 and TRBJ1-1; D remains ambiguous. Germline V gives CDR1 SGHAT, CDR2 FQNNGV. The CDR3 sequence is 15 residues long. V was trimmed by 1 base and J by 1 base, leaving 10 bases between them. The CDR3 protein is CASSLAQIPNTEAFF. The CDR3 region has the DNA TGTGCCAGCAGCTTAGCCCAGATCCCGAACACTGAAGCTTTCTTT.

This chain links TRBV7-2 with TRBJ2-7; TRBD2 matches 8 bases. This CDR3 has 16 residues. Per germline, CDR1 SGHTA and CDR2 FQGNSA. Losses at the gene ends were 1 base for V and 5 bases for J; bases not matched to a gene: 10. The CDR3 protein is CASSLGTAQRGHEQYF. In nucleotides, the CDR3 is TGTGCCAGCAGCTTAGGGACGGCCCAGCGGGGGCACGAGCAGTACTTC.

This clone was seen only once. V usage is TRBV4-1 and J usage is TRBJ1-5, with a weak D call TRBD1 (5 bases). Trimming removed 0 bases from V and 9 bases from J, with 24 bases in between. The CDR3 spans 18 residues. Germline lookup yields CDR1 MGHRA and CDR2 YSYEKL. The CDR3 is CASSQEFETVALGRPQHF. CDR3 DNA: TGCGCCAGCAGCCAAGAATTCGAGACAGTAGCCTTGGGGCGGCCCCAGCATTTT.

CDR3 residues: CATQGQGRLYGYTF. In DNA, the CDR3 is TGTGCCACCCAGGGACAAGGACGCCTTTATGGCTACACCTTC. The chain joins TRBV5-4 to TRBJ1-2; weak D call: TRBD1 (6 bases). Trimming removed 9 bases at V and 5 bases at J, with 20 bases between. The CDR3 covers 14 residues. CDR1 is SGHNT, CDR2 YYREEE, per germline (reference sequence).

The rearrangement uses TRBV6-5 and TRBJ2-4; 7 bases are shared with TRBD1. V was clipped by 2 bases and J by 0 bases; unmatched bases: 4. Germline CDR1 and CDR2: MNHEY and SVGAGI. The CDR3 runs to 16 residues. The CDR3 loop reads CASSYGTDLAKNIQYF. As DNA, the CDR3 is TGTGCCAGCAGTTACGGGACAGATCTAGCCAAAAACATTCAGTACTTC.

The chain uses TRBV11-2 and TRBJ2-3, with D uncertain. The length of the CDR3 is 11 residues. Trimming took off 6 bases at V and 6 bases at J, with 7 bases between the two ends. In germline, CDR1 is SGHAT, CDR2 FQNNGV. The CDR3 nucleotides read TGTGCCAGCAGGTCCGGGGATACGCAGTATTTT. Translation gives CASRSGDTQYF.

The rearrangement links TRBV5-6 to TRBJ2-7; 7 bases are shared with TRBD1. Germline values: CDR1 SGHDT, CDR2 YYEEEE. This CDR3 has 13 residues. V lost 7 bases and J lost 3; bases outside the gene matches: 7. In DNA, the CDR3 is TGTGCCAGCGCAACCGGGACAGACTACGAGCAGTACTTC. This codes for CASATGTDYEQYF. The full variable domain, in which reference TRBV5-6 and TRBJ2-7 provide the parts outside the CDR3, is DAGVTQSPTHLIKTRGQQVTLRCSPKSGHDTVSWYQQALGQGPQFIFQYYEEEERQRGNFPDRFSGHQFPNYSSELNVNALLLGDSALYLCASATGTDYEQYFGPGTRLTVT.

This clone turned up a few times. V is TRBV5-1 and J is TRBJ1-2, with 10 bases matching TRBD1. The CDR3 runs to 15 residues. Trimming took 5 bases from V and 2 from J; bases not matched to a gene: 6. The germline CDR1 and CDR2 sequences are SGHRS and YFSETQ. This chain's CDR3 is CASSPDRGNNYGYTF. The CDR3 DNA follows: TGCGCCAGCAGTCCGGACAGGGGGAACAACTATGGCTACACCTTC.

This chain links TRBV6-5 with TRBJ1-3; 7 bases line up with TRBD1. Germline CDR1 reads MNHEY; CDR2 reads SVGAGI. This CDR3 has 14 amino acids. Trimming took 6 bases from V and 4 from J; bases not matched to a gene: 6. DNA of the CDR3: TGTGCCAGCAGCCTAGGGACAGAGGGAAACACCATATATTTT. Protein sequence: CASSLGTEGNTIYF.

The chain recombines TRBV10-1 with TRBJ1-5; D might be TRBD1 (5 bases). Trimming removed 0 bases at V and 0 bases at J, with 15 bases between. The CDR3 totals 18 residues. Germline assignment: CDR1 WNHNN and CDR2 SYGVQD (reference sequence). CDR3 protein: CASSESSLGTVSNQPQHF. Here the CDR3 DNA reads TGCGCCAGCAGTGAGTCTTCGTTGGGGACTGTTAGCAATCAGCCCCAGCATTTT.

The chain links TRBV2 to TRBJ2-3, with 7 bases matching TRBD2. CDR1 and CDR2 (germline): SNHLY, FYNNEI. Germline trimming cut 6 bases from V and 1 base from J; bases unmatched to any gene: 13. The CDR3 is 17 residues long. The CDR3 DNA follows: TGTGCCAGCAGCGGAAAGCGGGGACTGGGTGGCACAGATACGCAGTATTTT. This sequence encodes CASSGKRGLGGTDTQYF.

This chain uses TRBV5-4 with TRBJ2-1; D perhaps matches TRBD2 (6 bases). Trimming removed 4 bases at V and 11 bases at J, with 19 bases between. There are 14 residues in the CDR3. Germline CDR1 reads SGHNT; CDR2 reads YYREEE (reference sequence). CDR3 sequence: CASSQSRDFSKQFF. CDR3 nucleotide sequence: TGTGCCAGCAGCCAGAGCCGGGACTTCTCTAAGCAGTTCTTC.

The chain links TRBV7-7 to TRBJ2-7, with D maybe TRBD1 (6 bases). The CDR3 runs 14 residues. V was pared by 5 bases and J by 0 bases, with 11 bases between. Germline loops: CDR1 SSHAT, CDR2 FNYEAQ (reference sequence). The CDR3 loop reads CASSIDRFSYEQYF. In DNA form, the CDR3 reads TGTGCCAGCAGCATAGACAGGTTCTCCTACGAGCAGTACTTC. The full variable domain, rest sourced from reference TRBV7-7 and TRBJ2-7, is GAGVSQSPRYKVTKRGQDVTLRCDPISSHATLYWYQQALGQGPEFLTYFNYEAQPDKSGLPSDRFSAERPEGSISTLTIQRTEQRDSAMYRCASSIDRFSYEQYFGPGTRLTVT.

The chain is built from TRBV11-3 and TRBJ2-1; no definite D call. V dropped 2 bases and J dropped 4 bases, with 6 bases sitting between them. The CDR3 is 13 amino acids. CDR1 and CDR2 (germline): SGHNT, YENEEA. The chain's CDR3 is CASSLTRYNEQFF. The CDR3 bases are TGTGCCAGCAGCTTAACACGATACAATGAGCAGTTCTTC. The full variable domain, with the rest looked up from reference TRBV11-3 and TRBJ2-1, is EAGVVQSPRYKIIEKKQPVAFWCNPISGHNTLYWYLQNLGQGPELLIRYENEEAVDDSQLPKDRFSAERLKGVDSTLKIQPAELGDSAVYLCASSLTRYNEQFFGPGTRLTVL.

This clone was seen only once. The rearrangement joins TRBV21-1 to TRBJ2-5; the table's D call, TRBD2, has no DNA check behind it. TRBV21-1 is described as a pseudogene. The CDR3 is made up of 16 amino acids. The CDR3, as DNA: TGTGCCAGCAGCGGTCCCCGGGAGGGGCCAGAAGAGACCCAGTACTTC. Amino acid sequence: CASSGPREGPEETQYF.

The chain couples TRBV12-3 or TRBV12-4 to TRBJ1-1; D possibly corresponds to TRBD1 (6 bases). This CDR3 comprises 13 residues. V dropped 1 base and J dropped 5 bases, with 8 bases sitting between them. CDR3 sequence: CASSLEGGTEAFF. Here the CDR3 DNA reads TGTGCCAGCAGTTTAGAGGGGGGGACTGAAGCTTTCTTT.

The genes are TRBV2 and TRBJ2-7; 11 nucleotides agree with TRBD1. Germline trimming cut 6 bases from V and 2 bases from J; bases unmatched to any gene: 6. Looked up from germline, CDR1 is SNHLY and CDR2 is FYNNEI. This CDR3 comprises 15 residues. CDR3 coding DNA: TGTGCCAGCAGCTCCGGGACAGGGGGGGCCTACGAGCAGTACTTC. The encoded protein is CASSSGTGGAYEQYF.

The chain recombines TRBV13 with TRBJ2-2; D not resolved. The length of the CDR3 is 14 residues. CDR1 and CDR2 (germline): PRHDT, FYEKMQ (reference sequence). Trimming took 2 bases from V and 5 from J, leaving 9 bases between them. The CDR3 DNA sequence: TGTGCCAGCAGCTTAAGAGGCGTTACCGGGGAGCTGTTTTTT. It specifies CASSLRGVTGELFF. The full variable domain, its missing parts supplied by reference TRBV13 and TRBJ2-2, is AAGVIQSPRHLIKEKRETATLKCYPIPRHDTVYWYQQGPGQDPQFLISFYEKMQSDKGSIPDRFSAQQFSDYHSELNMSSLELGDSALYFCASSLRGVTGELFFGEGSRLTVL.

The V and J genes are TRBV9 and TRBJ2-2; D is uncertain. CDR3 size: 15 residues. Germline V gene data show CDR1 as SGDLS and CDR2 as YYNGEE. V was cut by 0 bases and J by 1 base, with 7 bases left in between. Written as DNA, the CDR3 is TGTGCCAGCAGCGTAGACTACGGGAACACCGGGGAGCTGTTTTTT. Translation: CASSVDYGNTGELFF.

A single count supports this clone. CDR3 sequence: CASSTDRPNTGELFF. The CDR3 bases are TGTGCCAGCAGCACGGACAGGCCCAACACCGGGGAGCTGTTTTTT. The chain links TRBV9 to TRBJ2-2; 7 bases are a match to TRBD1. The CDR3 sequence is 15 residues long. Germline V gene data show CDR1 as SGDLS and CDR2 as YYNGEE. The J segment lost 2 bases and the V segment lost 4 bases, leaving 5 bases of the junction unmatched.

The chain has TRBV18 and TRBJ1-2; 7 bases align to TRBD1. Losses at the gene ends were 2 bases for V and 2 bases for J; bases not matched to a gene: 5. This CDR3 contains 15 residues. Per germline, CDR1 KGHSH and CDR2 LQKENI. This CDR3 is CASSPTGQTNYGYTF. CDR3 bases: TGTGCCAGCTCACCAACGGGACAGACGAACTATGGCTACACCTTC.

This clone was recorded once. The CDR3 sequence is CASSSARGNEQFF. The CDR3 bases are TGTGCCAGCAGCTCCGCCAGGGGTAATGAGCAGTTCTTC. This rearrangement joins TRBV21-1 to TRBJ2-1; the D call in the table, TRBD1, was not verified against the DNA. TRBV21-1 is annotated as a pseudogene. The length of the CDR3 is 13 residues.

The chain links TRBV4-1 to TRBJ1-4; perhaps TRBD1 as D (5 bases). This CDR3 has 18 residues. V lost 2 bases to trimming and J lost 8 bases, with 24 bases between them. Germline CDR1 and CDR2: MGHRA and YSYEKL. CDR3 nucleotides: TGCGCCAGCAGCCAATATGATAATGTGCAGGGTAGACGGGAAAAACTGTTTTTT. It specifies CASSQYDNVQGRREKLFF.

This chain uses TRBV3-1 (or the pseudogene TRBV3-2) with TRBJ1-2; 8 bases agree with TRBD1. The germline CDR1 and CDR2 sequences are LGHDT and YNNKEL (reference sequence). The CDR3 has 14 amino acids. V shed 6 bases and J 4 bases; nucleotides not matched to a gene: 7. The CDR3 sequence: CASRSQGGFYGYTF. DNA of the CDR3: TGTGCCAGCAGGTCACAGGGGGGGTTCTATGGCTACACCTTC.

This clone was seen a handful of times. The chain joins TRBV2 to TRBJ2-3, with D perhaps matching TRBD1 (6 bases). The germline gives CDR1 SNHLY, CDR2 FYNNEI. The CDR3 spans 12 residues. V shed 6 bases and J shed 3 bases, with 7 bases lying between them. CDR3 protein: CASSQGTDTQYF. The CDR3, as DNA: TGTGCCAGCAGCCAGGGGACAGATACGCAGTATTTT.

CDR3 sequence: CASSRTSGGALVNEQFF. The CDR3 coding sequence is TGCGCCAGCAGCCGGACTAGCGGGGGGGCCTTGGTAAATGAGCAGTTCTTC. This chain uses TRBV5-1 with TRBJ2-1, with 15 bases matching TRBD2. The length of the CDR3 is 17 residues. V was clipped by 4 bases and J by 7 bases; unmatched bases: 9. Germline V gene sequence: CDR1 SGHRS, CDR2 YFSETQ.

The rearrangement joins TRBV28 to TRBJ1-5; D not resolved. The CDR3 runs 13 residues. Trimming shortened V by 7 bases and J by 2 bases, and 9 bases separated the two germline ends. CDR1 is MDHEN, CDR2 SYDVKM, per germline. The CDR3 nucleotides are TGTGCCAGCATCACCTCGGGCAATCAGCCCCAGCATTTT. Protein: CASITSGNQPQHF.